One sample yielded the 27 T cell receptor beta chains listed below, sequenced in a study of blood T cells in healthy people across ages. Together with a sample-barcoded 5' primer, a J-beta primer mix was included in a second PCR lasting about 7 to 11 cycles. TCRdb reprocessed the 5' RACE reads via MiXCR and lists one record per CDR3 protein. The sample includes roughly 700,000 distinct CDR3 sequences, 32% of them seen just once. Material: blood. These receptor sequences come from a woman aged 80 or over in good health.

Ten or more counts support this clonotype. The chain employs TRBV10-2 and TRBJ2-7; D gene uncertain. CDR3 length: 11 residues. V dropped 0 bases and J dropped 10 bases, with 7 bases sitting between them. Germline CDR1 and CDR2: WSHSY and SAAADI. CDR3 sequence: CASSESKTQYF. The CDR3 DNA reads as TGCGCCAGCAGTGAGTCGAAAACCCAGTACTTC.

The chain couples TRBV28 to TRBJ1-1, with D unclear. The V and J ends lost 3 bases and 2 bases respectively, with 10 bases between them. CDR3 length: 14 residues. Germline CDR1 MDHEN, CDR2 SYDVKM. The DNA for the CDR3 is TGTGCCAGCAGTTTGAACCCAGCAAACACTGAAGCTTTCTTT. Its translation: CASSLNPANTEAFF.

This clonotype occurred once. Mismatch with germline at one junction end may stem from a read error. This chain connects TRBV20-1 to TRBJ2-1; TRBD2 matches 11 bases. The CDR3 is 16 amino acids. Germline lookup yields CDR1 DFQATT and CDR2 SNEGSKA (reference sequence). DNA of the CDR3: TGCAGCGCTAGAGATCGACTAGCGGGAATCGAAGAGACCCAGTTCTTC. This encodes CSARDRLAGIEETQFF.

This chain joins TRBV20-1 and TRBJ1-2; 7 bases map to TRBD1. Germline CDR1 DFQATT, CDR2 SNEGSKA (reference sequence). This CDR3 spans 12 amino acids. V lost 4 bases and J lost 5; bases outside the gene matches: 4. CDR3 region: CSAKEGAYGYTF. The CDR3 nucleotides read TGCAGTGCTAAGGAGGGGGCTTATGGCTACACCTTC.

This clonotype was recorded only once. The chain recombines TRBV6-2 or TRBV6-3 with TRBJ2-3, with D unclear. V was cut by 8 bases and J by 2 bases, with 8 bases left in between. Germline V gives CDR1 MNHEY, CDR2 SVGEGT. The CDR3 has 12 residues. The CDR3 DNA sequence: TGTGCCAGCTGGTCCAACACAGATACGCAGTATTTT. Protein: CASWSNTDTQYF.

In this sample, this clonotype turned up many times. V gene TRBV4-3 combines with J gene TRBJ2-5; maybe TRBD2 (5 bases). This CDR3 region has 15 residues. V lost 0 bases and J 5 bases, leaving 13 bases between the germline ends. CDR1 LGHNA and CDR2 YSLEER come from the germline V gene. CDR3 sequence (DNA): TGCGCCAGCAGCCAAGATCGAACGGGAAGCGAGACCCAGTACTTC. Amino acids: CASSQDRTGSETQYF.

This clonotype was counted many times. V usage is TRBV4-3 and J usage is TRBJ2-7; 7 positions match TRBD2. Germline values: CDR1 LGHNA, CDR2 YSLEER. V shed 0 bases, J shed 4 bases, and the junction held 6 bases outside the gene matches. This CDR3 comprises 15 residues. The chain's CDR3 is CASSQDRGGGYEQYF. The CDR3, as DNA: TGCGCCAGCAGCCAAGATCGTGGGGGGGGATACGAGCAGTACTTC.

The chain employs TRBV20-1 and TRBJ2-2; TRBD1 aligns across 9 bases. CDR1 DFQATT and CDR2 SNEGSKA come from the germline V gene (reference sequence). The CDR3 is made up of 14 amino acids. With 6 bases clipped from V and 0 bases from J, the junction kept 2 bases outside the gene matches. The CDR3 here is CSARDRANTGELFF. CDR3 bases: TGCAGTGCGCGGGACAGGGCGAACACCGGGGAGCTGTTTTTT.

This chain links TRBV28 with TRBJ2-5; tentative D call: TRBD2 (6 bases). The J call is in doubt because the DNA end fits TRBJ2-7 better. Germline assignment: CDR1 MDHEN and CDR2 SYDVKM. This CDR3 is built from 14 residues. This CDR3 reads CASRPRDLGYEQYF. The DNA for the CDR3 is TGTGCCAGCAGGCCCCGGGACTTAGGCTACGAGCAGTACTTC.

The chain is built from TRBV30 and TRBJ1-1, with D hard to call. The CDR3 spans 13 residues. The germline V and J ends were trimmed by 3 bases and 5 bases, with 13 bases remaining between them. In germline, CDR1 is GTSNPN, CDR2 SVGIG (reference sequence). The CDR3 sequence is CAWRASSGTEAFF. In DNA, the CDR3 is TGTGCCTGGAGGGCGAGTTCTGGGACTGAAGCTTTCTTT.

The table lists this clonotype with a count of one. A much larger clone lies one base from this, so it may be a read error. The CDR3 reads CVSSQDRGRTQYF. The CDR3 nucleotides are TGTGTCAGCAGCCAAGACAGGGGTCGGACCCAGTACTTC. The chain combines TRBV3-1 with TRBJ2-7, with 8 bases identical to TRBD1. The J call may be wrong; the DNA end is better matched by TRBJ2-5. Germline CDR1 is LGHDT and CDR2 is YNNKEL (reference sequence). This CDR3 spans 13 amino acids.

This clonotype appeared many times. V and J are TRBV4-1 and TRBJ2-7; possibly TRBD1 for D (6 bases). CDR1 is MGHRA, CDR2 YSYEKL, per germline. The CDR3 extends over 14 amino acids. Between the trimmed V and J ends, which lost 4 bases and 1 base, there was a span of 11 bases. CDR3 DNA sequence: TGCGCCAGCAGCCCGACCGGGACATCCTACGAGCAGTACTTC. This translates into CASSPTGTSYEQYF.

This clonotype was picked up many times. The chain combines TRBV5-6 with TRBJ2-7; no clear D gene. The CDR3 contains 13 residues. Germline V gene data show CDR1 as SGHDT and CDR2 as YYEEEE. Trimming left V 4 bases short and J 0 bases short, with 8 bases between. Written as DNA, the CDR3 is TGTGCCAGCAGCATGGATCCCTCCTACGAGCAGTACTTC. It specifies CASSMDPSYEQYF.

The genes are TRBV5-1 and TRBJ2-7, with TRBD2 as a possible D gene (6 bases). CDR3 length: 14 amino acids. Germline V lookup: CDR1 SGHRS, CDR2 YFSETQ. The ends were cut back, 6 bases at V and 2 bases at J, with 15 bases in the middle. The CDR3: CASKLNSGPYEQYF. The DNA of the CDR3 is TGCGCCAGCAAACTCAATAGCGGTCCCTACGAGCAGTACTTC.

This clonotype has just a few counts. The chain employs TRBV20-1 and TRBJ1-1, with 8 bases lining up with TRBD1. The ends lost 6 bases at V and 1 base at J; junction bases unmatched: 16. Germline assignment: CDR1 DFQATT and CDR2 SNEGSKA (reference sequence). The CDR3 consists of 17 residues. The CDR3 DNA is TGCAGTGCGGGGACGCAACAGGGGGATCTCTCGAACACTGAAGCTTTCTTT. As protein: CSAGTQQGDLSNTEAFF.

At least ten counts were recorded for this clonotype. J is TRBJ2-1 and V is TRBV5-1, with D perhaps matching TRBD1 or TRBD2 (5 bases each). Germline V gene data show CDR1 as SGHRS and CDR2 as YFSETQ. Between the trimmed V and J ends, which lost 0 bases and 5 bases, there was a span of 12 bases. This CDR3 contains 15 residues. The CDR3 loop is CASSLEGRSHNEQFF. DNA of the CDR3: TGCGCCAGCAGCTTGGAGGGGAGATCGCACAATGAGCAGTTCTTC. The full variable domain, rest sourced from reference TRBV5-1 and TRBJ2-1, is KAGVTQTPRYLIKTRGQQVTLSCSPISGHRSVSWYQQTPGQGLQFLFEYFSETQRNKGNFPGRFSGRQFSNSRSEMNVSTLELGDSALYLCASSLEGRSHNEQFFGPGTRLTVL.

On this clonotype itself: This may be a read error: a much more frequent sequence differs by one nucleotide. CDR3 protein: CSAPVPGAHGQFF. The CDR3 DNA reads TGCAGTGCTCCCGTTCCGGGGGCTCATGGGCAGTTCTTC. The V call is TRBV20-1, the J call TRBJ2-1; the D call may be TRBD1 or TRBD2 (6 bases each). The CDR3 has 13 amino acids. The germline V gene encodes CDR1 DFQATT and CDR2 SNEGSKA (reference sequence). Trimming cost V 5 bases and J 12 bases, with 20 bases left between them.

This clonotype was observed at least ten times. The chain couples TRBV7-2 to TRBJ1-5; D unclear. This CDR3 has 15 residues. Looked up from germline, CDR1 is SGHTA and CDR2 is FQGNSA. V lost 1 base to trimming and J lost 2 bases, with 9 bases between them. In DNA, the CDR3 is TGTGCCAGCAGCTTAGACGTCCTTGGCAATCAGCCCCAGCATTTT. It translates to CASSLDVLGNQPQHF.

A word on this clonotype: One base away lies a much larger clone, so this may be a sequencing read error. The chain is built from TRBV20-1 and TRBJ2-3; TRBD2 is a possible D gene (6 bases). V lost 6 bases, J lost 3 bases, and 13 bases lay in between. The CDR3 spans 13 residues. From germline, CDR1 is DFQATT and CDR2 SNEGSKA (reference sequence). The CDR3 region is CSAPRGFTDTQYF. DNA of the CDR3: TGCAGTGCCCCCCGGGGGTTTACAGATACGCAGTATTTT.

The chain is built from TRBV15 and TRBJ1-6, with D tentatively TRBD1 (5 bases). Trimming pared 0 bases from V and 10 bases from J, leaving 13 bases between. Germline V CDR1 and CDR2: LNHNV, YYDKDF (reference sequence). The CDR3 length is 15 residues. The CDR3 nucleotides are TGTGCCACCAGCAGAGATAATGGGGGGGAGTCACCCCTCCACTTT. Protein sequence: CATSRDNGGESPLHF.

This clonotype appeared a few times. A read error may explain this, as a much larger clone is one base away. The genes are TRBV5-1 and TRBJ1-4; 9 bases are shared with TRBD1. Germline-derived CDR1 and CDR2 are SGHRS and YFSETQ. The CDR3 is 14 amino acids. Here the CDR3 DNA reads TGCGCCAGCAGCCCGGGACAGGGACGAGAAAAACGGTTTTTT. Translating gives CASSPGQGREKRFF. The full variable domain, with the rest looked up from reference TRBV5-1 and TRBJ1-4, is KAGVTQTPRYLIKTRGQQVTLSCSPISGHRSVSWYQQTPGQGLQFLFEYFSETQRNKGNFPGRFSGRQFSNSRSEMNVSTLELGDSALYLCASSPGQGREKRFFGSGTQLSVL.

This sequence joins TRBV6-1 and TRBJ2-5; either TRBD1 or TRBD2 may supply D (5 bases each). Trimming shortened V by 1 base and J by 5 bases, and 17 bases separated the two germline ends. Germline V gives CDR1 MNHNS, CDR2 SASEGT. CDR3 length equals 16 residues. Here the CDR3 DNA reads TGTGCCAGCAGTGAAGTAGGGCGTGGGGGTAGGGAGACCCAGTACTTC. It specifies CASSEVGRGGRETQYF.

At least ten counts were recorded for this clonotype. This sequence joins TRBV5-6 and TRBJ2-7, with 8 bases matching TRBD1. J was trimmed by 5 bases and V by 0 bases; bases with no gene match: 4. The CDR3 length is 14 residues. Germline V lookup: CDR1 SGHDT, CDR2 YYEEEE. The CDR3 loop reads CASSLVDRVHEQYF. The CDR3 region has the DNA TGTGCCAGCAGCTTGGTGGACAGGGTCCACGAGCAGTACTTC.

The V gene is TRBV29-1, the J gene TRBJ1-5, with D perhaps matching TRBD1 (5 bases). The germline gives CDR1 SQVTM, CDR2 ANQGSEA. The length of the CDR3 is 13 residues. The V and J ends lost 6 bases and 2 bases respectively, with 11 bases between them. The CDR3 DNA is TGCAGCGTGCAGGACATGGGCAATCAGCCCCAGCATTTT. It is translated as CSVQDMGNQPQHF.

This clonotype was seen many times. This chain joins TRBV27 and TRBJ2-3; D is ambiguous. The germline V gene has CDR1 MNHEY and CDR2 SMNVEV (reference sequence). The V end was cut by 7 bases, the J end by 2 bases, with 10 bases between. The CDR3 consists of 13 residues. CDR3 nucleotide sequence: TGTGCCAGCATGGGCCGAGACACAGATACGCAGTATTTT. Translation gives CASMGRDTDTQYF.

This clonotype has just a few counts. Sequence at one end of the junction differs from germline and may be a read error. The chain combines TRBV7-2 with TRBJ2-2; D tentatively fits TRBD1 or TRBD2 (5 bases each). This CDR3 is built from 14 residues. From germline, CDR1 is SGHTA and CDR2 FQGNSA. DNA of the CDR3: TGTGTCAGCAGGCTAGATGGGGGCACCGGGGAGCTGTTTTTT. Its translation is CVSRLDGGTGELFF.

This clonotype was observed a handful of times. The V call is TRBV10-3, the J call TRBJ1-5; D gene ambiguous. The CDR3 has 14 residues. The ends were cut back, 5 bases at V and 1 base at J, with 9 bases in the middle. Germline V gene sequence: CDR1 ENHRY, CDR2 SYGVKD. CDR3 sequence reads: CAISPLGSNQPQHF. The CDR3, as DNA: TGTGCCATCAGTCCCTTAGGGAGCAATCAGCCCCAGCATTTT.